These 25 T cell receptor beta chains were sequenced from one sample in a study of shared clonotypes between healthy human individuals. Terminally differentiated effector memory CD45RA+ cells were excluded by CCR7 positive selection of CD45RO-negative cells. The table came from immunoSEQ multiplex PCR; TCRdb's copy has only in-frame clones and leaves some out. The sample lists roughly 2,000,000 clones; 93% were seen once. Sequencing was performed on naive CD8+ T cells from PBMCs. These receptors all come from a man younger than 35 in good health. Some clones in this sample may be carry-over from other donors' samples.

This chain joins TRBV29-1 and TRBJ2-1; perhaps TRBD1 as D (6 bases). V lost 1 base and J 7 bases, leaving 14 bases between the germline ends. The CDR3 spans 14 residues. Per the germline V gene, CDR1 is SQVTM and CDR2 is ANQGSEA. CDR3 sequence (DNA): TGCAGCGTTGAAGGGCCAGGGGCTCGTAATGAGCAGTTCTTC. It codes for CSVEGPGARNEQFF.

This chain uses TRBV5-1 with TRBJ2-1, with 7 bases aligning to TRBD1. Trimming removed 3 bases from V and 8 bases from J; junction bases left unmatched: 8. There are 14 residues in the CDR3. The germline V gene encodes CDR1 SGHRS and CDR2 YFSETQ. CDR3 nucleotide sequence: TGCGCCAGCAGCTCGAGCAGGGGGTTGGATGAGCAGTTCTTC. Translation gives CASSSSRGLDEQFF. Combining the CDR3 with reference TRBV5-1 and TRBJ2-1 gives the whole variable domain KAGVTQTPRYLIKTRGQQVTLSCSPISGHRSVSWYQQTPGQGLQFLFEYFSETQRNKGNFPGRFSGRQFSNSRSEMNVSTLELGDSALYLCASSSSRGLDEQFFGPGTRLTVL.

V usage is TRBV5-4 and J usage is TRBJ2-1, with 7 bases lining up with TRBD1. CDR1 is SGHNT and CDR2 is YYREEE in the germline V gene (reference sequence). V lost 4 bases and J lost 0; bases outside the gene matches: 13. This CDR3 has 18 residues. CDR3 loop: CASSVAGTERSSYNEQFF. CDR3 sequence (DNA): TGTGCCAGCAGCGTAGCCGGGACAGAGAGAAGCTCCTACAATGAGCAGTTCTTC. Drawing the rest from reference TRBV5-4 and TRBJ2-1, the complete variable domain is ETGVTQSPTHLIKTRGQQVTLRCSSQSGHNTVSWYQQALGQGPQFIFQYYREEENGRGNFPPRFSGLQFPNYSSELNVNALELDDSALYLCASSVAGTERSSYNEQFFGPGTRLTVL.

This chain uses TRBV7-9 with TRBJ2-7; 7 bases are shared with TRBD1. CDR3 length equals 15 residues. V shed 1 base, J shed 3 bases, and the junction held 6 bases outside the gene matches. Germline-derived CDR1 and CDR2 are SEHNR and FQNEAQ (reference sequence). The DNA for the CDR3 is TGTGCCAGCAGCTTAGTGGTGGGACAGTTCTACGAGCAGTACTTC. Its protein is CASSLVVGQFYEQYF.

The V and J genes are TRBV6-5 and TRBJ1-2; D unclear. The CDR3 length is 16 residues. Trimming stripped 2 bases from V and 3 bases from J, with 16 bases between. The germline V gene has CDR1 MNHEY and CDR2 SVGAGI. CDR3 in DNA: TGTGCCAGCAGTTACACCCCCTCACACCTTGACTATGGCTACACCTTC. Residues: CASSYTPSHLDYGYTF.

V gene TRBV13 combines with J gene TRBJ2-1; 8 positions match TRBD1. The CDR3 loop spans 13 amino acids. Germline V CDR1 and CDR2: PRHDT, FYEKMQ (reference sequence). Germline trimming cut 5 bases from V and 8 bases from J; bases unmatched to any gene: 5. CDR3: CASSADRGYEQFF. CDR3 coding DNA: TGTGCCAGCAGCGCTGACAGGGGCTATGAGCAGTTCTTC. Looking up the rest from reference TRBV13 and TRBJ2-1 gives the full variable domain: AAGVIQSPRHLIKEKRETATLKCYPIPRHDTVYWYQQGPGQDPQFLISFYEKMQSDKGSIPDRFSAQQFSDYHSELNMSSLELGDSALYFCASSADRGYEQFFGPGTRLTVL.

The V and J genes are TRBV2 and TRBJ1-2, with TRBD1 as a possible D gene (6 bases). The germline V gene has CDR1 SNHLY and CDR2 FYNNEI. The ends were cut back, 6 bases at V and 5 bases at J, with 25 bases in the middle. This CDR3 is built from 17 residues. CDR3: CASRQRGTEEERYGYTF. The CDR3 DNA follows: TGTGCCAGCAGGCAGAGGGGGACGGAAGAGGAAAGGTATGGCTACACCTTC.

A remark on this clone: The same CDR3 can be traced to other DNA sequences in this sample. The V gene is TRBV19, the J gene TRBJ2-1, with D perhaps TRBD1 (6 bases). The length of the CDR3 is 15 residues. V was cut by 6 bases and J by 0 bases, with 12 bases left in between. CDR1 and CDR2 (germline): LNHDA, SQIVND (reference sequence). This CDR3 reads CASSLDRYSYNEQFF. The CDR3, as DNA: TGTGCCAGTAGCCTAGACAGGTACTCCTACAATGAGCAGTTCTTC.

This chain connects TRBV28 to TRBJ2-3; TRBD2 aligns across 12 bases. V lost 8 bases to trimming and J lost 5 bases; unmatched junction nucleotides: 5. Germline V gene sequence: CDR1 MDHEN, CDR2 SYDVKM. This CDR3 is 14 amino acids long. CDR3 sequence (DNA): TGTGCCAGCTCTAGCGGGAGGGGGGGAGATACGCAGTATTTT. The encoded protein is CASSSGRGGDTQYF.

The gene calls are TRBV19 and TRBJ1-5, with D possibly TRBD1 on 6 matching bases. Trimming shortened V by 5 bases and J by 6 bases, and 8 bases separated the two germline ends. CDR1 and CDR2 from the germline V gene are LNHDA and SQIVND (reference sequence). This CDR3 region has 12 residues. As DNA, the CDR3 is TGTGCCAGTAGTTCAGGGGCTCAGCCCCAGCATTTT. The encoded protein is CASSSGAQPQHF.

The chain links TRBV7-3 to TRBJ1-1; D might be TRBD1 (6 bases). V was trimmed by 1 base and J by 6 bases, leaving 15 bases between them. CDR3 length: 15 amino acids. Germline lookup yields CDR1 SGHTA and CDR2 FQGTGA. The CDR3 DNA reads TGTGCCAGCAGCTTAATCAGGGGCGGAAAGGCTGAAGCTTTCTTT. Translating gives CASSLIRGGKAEAFF. Full variable domain (rest looked up from reference TRBV7-3 and TRBJ1-1): GAGVSQTPSNKVTEKGKYVELRCDPISGHTALYWYRQSLGQGPEFLIYFQGTGAADDSGLPNDRFFAVRPEGSVSTLKIQRTERGDSAVYLCASSLIRGGKAEAFFGQGTRLTVV.

The chain joins TRBV5-1 to TRBJ2-3; D remains unclear. Germline CDR1 is SGHRS and CDR2 is YFSETQ. Trimming pared 4 bases from V and 3 bases from J, leaving 15 bases between. The CDR3 spans 15 residues. The CDR3 DNA follows: TGCGCCAGCAGCCCGACCTTGGGTAGAACAGATACGCAGTATTTT. Amino acids: CASSPTLGRTDTQYF.

The V gene is TRBV6-5, the J gene TRBJ2-2; tentative D call: TRBD2 (5 bases). The CDR3 sequence is 15 residues long. V was cut by 0 bases and J by 7 bases, with 12 bases left in between. CDR1 is MNHEY, CDR2 SVGAGI, per germline. CDR3 DNA sequence: TGTGCCAGCAGTTACTCCTCCGGGGTGAGCGGGGAGCTGTTTTTT. It translates to CASSYSSGVSGELFF.

This chain connects TRBV12-5 to TRBJ2-1; 9 nucleotides agree with TRBD2. The J segment lost 8 bases and the V segment lost 6 bases, leaving 14 bases of the junction unmatched. This CDR3 contains 16 residues. Germline CDR1 is LGHNT and CDR2 is FRNRAP. CDR3 sequence (DNA): TGTGCTAGTGGAGAAACAGGACTAGCGACTTTCGATGAGCAGTTCTTC. Protein: CASGETGLATFDEQFF.

The genes are TRBV21-1 and TRBJ1-2; the table's D call TRBD1 went unverified against the DNA. TRBV21-1 is a pseudogene. The CDR3 extends over 16 amino acids. CDR3 nucleotides: TGTGCCAGCAGCAACCCCCGGACAGGGGGCGGCTATGGCTACACCTTC. This codes for CASSNPRTGGGYGYTF.

The chain is built from TRBV5-1 and TRBJ1-3; D uncertain. This CDR3 is built from 15 residues. The V gene's germline CDR1 is SGHRS and CDR2 YFSETQ. V lost 0 bases and J 5 bases, leaving 12 bases between the germline ends. CDR3 nucleotide sequence: TGCGCCAGCAGCTTGGATATCTCCTGGAGAAACACCATATATTTT. Residues: CASSLDISWRNTIYF.

This chain links TRBV27 with TRBJ2-7, with D tentatively TRBD2 (5 bases). The V end was cut by 7 bases, the J end by 0 bases, with 16 bases between. Germline values: CDR1 MNHEY, CDR2 SMNVEV (reference sequence). The CDR3 covers 15 residues. The DNA of the CDR3 is TGTGCCAGCACCCCGAGCGGACGCGGCTCCTACGAGCAGTACTTC. Translation: CASTPSGRGSYEQYF.

The chain links TRBV6-5 to TRBJ2-7, with D perhaps being TRBD1 or TRBD2 (5 bases each). Germline V gene sequence: CDR1 MNHEY, CDR2 SVGAGI. The CDR3 spans 14 residues. Trimming stripped 6 bases from V and 2 bases from J, with 14 bases between. The CDR3 nucleotides read TGTGCCAGCAGCGCCGCCGGGGCGCCCTACGAGCAGTACTTC. Protein product: CASSAAGAPYEQYF.

This clone was recorded once. The V and J genes are TRBV7-9 and TRBJ1-1; 7 bases line up with TRBD1. CDR1 SEHNR and CDR2 FQNEAQ come from the germline V gene (reference sequence). The CDR3 totals 14 residues. V shed 3 bases, J shed 7 bases, and the junction held 8 bases outside the gene matches. The CDR3 nucleotides read TGTGCCAGCAGCTTTTTAACGGGGGACAGTGAAGCTTTCTTT. Residues: CASSFLTGDSEAFF.

This chain joins TRBV2 and TRBJ2-3, with TRBD1 matching 12 bases. V gave up 5 bases and J gave up 6 bases; unmatched junction bases: 6. The length of the CDR3 is 15 residues. Germline loops: CDR1 SNHLY, CDR2 FYNNEI. The CDR3 region has the DNA TGTGCCAGCAGTCCCGGGACAGGGGGCCGGGATACGCAGTATTTT. It yields the protein CASSPGTGGRDTQYF.

The DNA of the CDR3 is TGTGCCAGCAGTATCCGGAGCCCTTCGGGGGAGCAGTACTTC. Its translation is CASSIRSPSGEQYF. The chain couples TRBV27 to TRBJ2-7; perhaps TRBD2 as D (5 bases). Trimming removed 5 bases from V and 7 bases from J, with 18 bases in between. Germline V lookup: CDR1 MNHEY, CDR2 SMNVEV (reference sequence). The CDR3 is made up of 14 amino acids.

J is TRBJ2-7 and V is TRBV13; 10 bases are shared with TRBD2. This CDR3 has 13 amino acids. Unmatched junction bases numbered 7, after V lost 7 bases and J lost 7 bases. Germline CDR1 is PRHDT and CDR2 is FYEKMQ (reference sequence). CDR3 residues: CASTASGRGEQYF. The CDR3 DNA is TGTGCCAGCACAGCTAGCGGGAGAGGTGAGCAGTACTTC.

The rearrangement joins TRBV5-6 to TRBJ2-5, with D possibly matching TRBD2 (6 bases). The V gene's germline CDR1 is SGHDT and CDR2 YYEEEE. Trimming removed 2 bases at V and 5 bases at J, with 16 bases between. The CDR3 extends over 15 amino acids. CDR3 nucleotides: TGTGCCAGCAGCTTTTCAAGCGGGTGGGTGGAGACCCAGTACTTC. The encoded protein is CASSFSSGWVETQYF.

To note about this clone: The sample has other DNA sequences that encode this CDR3 too. V usage is TRBV28 and J usage is TRBJ1-5; D is uncertain. The CDR3 contains 13 residues. The V gene lost 6 bases and the J gene lost 2 bases, with 8 bases spanning the gap. The germline V gene has CDR1 MDHEN and CDR2 SYDVKM. The CDR3 protein is CASSPAGNQPQHF. Written as DNA, the CDR3 is TGTGCCAGCAGCCCGGCGGGCAATCAGCCCCAGCATTTT.

The J gene is TRBJ2-7, the V gene TRBV30; the match to TRBD2 covers 10 bases. J lost 2 bases, V lost 2 bases, and 6 bases had no gene match. The CDR3 totals 15 residues. The germline V gene has CDR1 GTSNPN and CDR2 SVGIG (reference sequence). The CDR3 nucleotides are TGTGCCTGGAGTCAAGGACTAGCGGTAGCCTACGAGCAGTACTTC. Amino acids: CAWSQGLAVAYEQYF.